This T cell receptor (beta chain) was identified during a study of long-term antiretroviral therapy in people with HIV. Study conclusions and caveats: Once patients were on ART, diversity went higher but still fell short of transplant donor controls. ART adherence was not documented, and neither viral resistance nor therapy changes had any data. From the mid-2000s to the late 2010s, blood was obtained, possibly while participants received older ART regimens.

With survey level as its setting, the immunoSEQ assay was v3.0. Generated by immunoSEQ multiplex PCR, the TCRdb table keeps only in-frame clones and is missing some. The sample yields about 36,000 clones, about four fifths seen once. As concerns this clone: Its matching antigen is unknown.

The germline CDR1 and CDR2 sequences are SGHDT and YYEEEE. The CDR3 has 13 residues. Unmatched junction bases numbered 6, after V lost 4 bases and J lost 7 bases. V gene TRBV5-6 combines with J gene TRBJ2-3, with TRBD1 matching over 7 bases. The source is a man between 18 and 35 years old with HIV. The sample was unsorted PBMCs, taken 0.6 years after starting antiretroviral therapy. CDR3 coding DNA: TGTGCCAGCAGCACGGACAGGACCCATACGCAGTATTTT. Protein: CASSTDRTHTQYF.